Following are 21 T cell receptor beta chains from one sample sequenced in a study of T cell responses to AZD1222 COVID-19 vaccine. Sequenced by immunoSEQ multiplex PCR; TCRdb stores in-frame clones only, minus some. The sample lists around 64,000 clones, around four fifths occurring once. Source: peripheral blood, taken 28 days after the second AZD1222 dose. The receptor set was obtained from an adult who received the AZD1222 COVID-19 vaccine.

The chain couples TRBV7-9 to TRBJ2-5; D ambiguous. The CDR3 is made up of 13 amino acids. Germline CDR1 is SEHNR and CDR2 is FQNEAQ (reference sequence). Trimming took off 1 base at V and 4 bases at J, with 7 bases between the two ends. The CDR3 loop is CASSLGSPETQYF. DNA of the CDR3: TGTGCCAGCAGCTTAGGCAGCCCAGAGACCCAGTACTTC.

This clone has just one count. The gene calls are TRBV7-6 and TRBJ2-5; D unclear. The germline V gene encodes CDR1 SGHVS and CDR2 FNYEAQ. CDR3 length: 13 residues. V shed 6 bases and J shed 2 bases, with 10 bases lying between them. The CDR3 DNA follows: TGTGCCAGCAGGACCCGGGCGCAAGAGACCCAGTACTTC. Translation: CASRTRAQETQYF.

This clone has more than one count but fewer than ten. This chain uses TRBV19 with TRBJ2-1; tentative D call: TRBD1 (5 bases). The length of the CDR3 is 17 residues. CDR1 and CDR2 (germline): LNHDA, SQIVND (reference sequence). Between the trimmed V and J ends, which lost 5 bases and 0 bases, there was a span of 17 bases. This chain's CDR3 is CASSYGSRDSSYNEQFF. The CDR3 DNA is TGTGCCAGTAGTTACGGATCGCGAGACAGCTCCTACAATGAGCAGTTCTTC.

The chain joins TRBV24-1 to TRBJ2-5; 9 bases are a match to TRBD2. This CDR3 region has 17 residues. The V gene's germline CDR1 is KGHDR and CDR2 SFDVKD. J lost 3 bases, V lost 2 bases, and 9 bases had no gene match. The CDR3 region is CATSDSKLAGHEETQYF. The CDR3 DNA reads TGTGCCACCAGTGATTCCAAACTAGCGGGCCACGAAGAGACCCAGTACTTC.

This clone was seen a few times. This sequence joins TRBV28 and TRBJ2-7; the D gene could be TRBD1 or TRBD2 (5 bases each). The germline V gene encodes CDR1 MDHEN and CDR2 SYDVKM. Trimming removed 6 bases at V and 0 bases at J, with 12 bases between. This CDR3 spans 14 amino acids. For the CDR3, the DNA is TGTGCCAGCAGCAGGGACCCTAGCTCCTACGAGCAGTACTTC. Translated: CASSRDPSSYEQYF. The variable domain in full, with the rest retrieved from reference TRBV28 and TRBJ2-7, is DVKVTQSSRYLVKRTGEKVFLECVQDMDHENMFWYRQDPGLGLRLIYFSYDVKMKEKGDIPEGYSVSREKKERFSLILESASTNQTSMYLCASSRDPSSYEQYFGPGTRLTVT.

In this sample, this clone turned up once. The J gene is TRBJ1-1, the V gene TRBV2; TRBD1 agrees at 7 bases. Germline V gene sequence: CDR1 SNHLY, CDR2 FYNNEI. After removal of 6 bases from V and 6 bases from J, the junction contained 7 bases not matched to a gene. The CDR3 is 13 amino acids. The CDR3 DNA reads as TGTGCCAGCAGCGCAGGGGGGTTCGCTGAAGCTTTCTTT. Its translation is CASSAGGFAEAFF. The full variable domain, its missing parts supplied by reference TRBV2 and TRBJ1-1, is EPEVTQTPSHQVTQMGQEVILRCVPISNHLYFYWYRQILGQKVEFLVSFYNNEISEKSEIFDDQFSVERPDGSNFTLKIRSTKLEDSAMYFCASSAGGFAEAFFGQGTRLTVV.

This clone was seen only a few times. This rearrangement joins TRBV7-2 to TRBJ1-4, with D tentatively TRBD1 (5 bases). The V and J ends lost 5 bases and 12 bases respectively, with 13 bases between them. The V gene's germline CDR1 is SGHTA and CDR2 FQGNSA. CDR3 length: 12 amino acids. For the CDR3, the DNA is TGTGCCAGCAGCCCAAGCCCGGGACAACTGTTTTTT. Translation: CASSPSPGQLFF.

The V call is TRBV5-1, the J call TRBJ2-7; D unresolved. Germline CDR1 and CDR2: SGHRS and YFSETQ. The CDR3 has 13 residues. V was shortened by 4 bases and J by 5 bases, with 13 bases between the two germline ends. The CDR3 spells CASSNVGGDEQYF. The DNA for the CDR3 is TGCGCCAGCAGCAACGTGGGTGGGGACGAGCAGTACTTC.

This rearrangement joins TRBV20-1 to TRBJ1-6; D not certain. Trimming took 3 bases from V and 7 from J, leaving 7 bases between them. Germline V CDR1 and CDR2: DFQATT, SNEGSKA (reference sequence). There are 12 residues in the CDR3. The CDR3 loop reads CSASLENSPLHF. The CDR3 DNA reads TGCAGTGCTAGTCTTGAAAATTCACCCCTCCACTTT.

The CDR3 here is CASSSTFVGAGNSPLHF. The DNA for the CDR3 is TGTGCCAGCAGCTCAACGTTCGTGGGGGCCGGGAATTCACCCCTCCACTTT. J is TRBJ1-6 and V is TRBV7-6; maybe TRBD1 (6 bases). Looked up from germline, CDR1 is SGHVS and CDR2 is FNYEAQ. The CDR3 has 17 amino acids. The germline V and J ends were trimmed by 4 bases and 7 bases, with 20 bases remaining between them.

The CDR3 loop is CASSGQFNEQYF. The DNA of the CDR3 is TGTGCCAGCTCGGGACAGTTCAACGAGCAGTACTTC. The J gene is TRBJ2-7, the V gene TRBV6-5; 7 nucleotides line up with TRBD1. This CDR3 has 12 amino acids. CDR1 MNHEY and CDR2 SVGAGI come from the germline V gene. V shed 8 bases, J shed 5 bases, and the junction held 6 bases outside the gene matches.

This chain connects TRBV11-2 to TRBJ1-6; TRBD1 matches 7 bases. The CDR3 has 16 amino acids. The trim removed 5 bases at V and 0 bases at J, leaving 4 bases unmatched. Germline V gives CDR1 SGHAT, CDR2 FQNNGV. The CDR3 DNA sequence: TGTGCCAGCAGCCAAAGGGGGCCCTCCTATAATTCACCCCTCCACTTT. The encoded protein is CASSQRGPSYNSPLHF. The full variable domain, with the rest looked up from reference TRBV11-2 and TRBJ1-6, is EAGVAQSPRYKIIEKRQSVAFWCNPISGHATLYWYQQILGQGPKLLIQFQNNGVVDDSQLPKDRFSAERLKGVDSTLKIQPAKLEDSAVYLCASSQRGPSYNSPLHFGNGTRLTVT.

This clone was seen once. This chain uses TRBV12-2 with TRBJ2-7; the table's D call TRBD1 went unverified against the DNA. TRBV12-2 is labeled a pseudogene. This CDR3 has 21 residues. This CDR3 is CASRLCGLKKPGQGKNYEQYF. Written as DNA, the CDR3 is TGTGCAAGTCGCTTATGCGGGCTGAAGAAACCGGGACAGGGGAAAAACTACGAGCAGTACTTC.

The DNA of the CDR3 is TGTGCCAGCAGCTCAGCAATGGGACGGACTGAAGCTTTCTTT. It yields the protein CASSSAMGRTEAFF. The V gene is TRBV7-7, the J gene TRBJ1-1; D is possibly TRBD1 (5 bases). CDR1 and CDR2 from the germline V gene are SSHAT and FNYEAQ (reference sequence). Trimming removed 4 bases at V and 5 bases at J, with 14 bases between. The CDR3 covers 14 residues. Full variable domain (remainder filled in from reference TRBV7-7 and TRBJ1-1): GAGVSQSPRYKVTKRGQDVTLRCDPISSHATLYWYQQALGQGPEFLTYFNYEAQPDKSGLPSDRFSAERPEGSISTLTIQRTEQRDSAMYRCASSSAMGRTEAFFGQGTRLTVV.

This clone was recorded a few times. The rearrangement joins TRBV28 to TRBJ1-3, with a possible D match to TRBD1 (5 bases). The V gene's germline CDR1 is MDHEN and CDR2 SYDVKM. The CDR3 contains 16 residues. The V gene lost 2 bases and the J gene lost 0 bases, with 11 bases spanning the gap. The CDR3, as DNA: TGTGCCAGCAGTTTAACCAGGACAAGCTCTGGAAACACCATATATTTT. It codes for CASSLTRTSSGNTIYF.

The chain links TRBV28 to TRBJ1-3; the match to TRBD1 covers 9 bases. The CDR3 sequence is 14 residues long. Germline V gives CDR1 MDHEN, CDR2 SYDVKM. V was pared by 6 bases and J by 7 bases, with 7 bases of the junction left unmatched. This CDR3 reads CASRWTGVRNTIYF. CDR3 nucleotides: TGTGCCAGCAGATGGACAGGGGTGAGGAACACCATATATTTT.

On this clone: One end of the junction fails to match germline, which may point to a read error. The V call is TRBV5-4, the J call TRBJ2-7, with TRBD2 as a possible D gene (7 bases). The CDR3 consists of 15 residues. Germline assignment: CDR1 SGHNT and CDR2 YYREEE (reference sequence). The CDR3 sequence: CASSLGGGGVNEQYF. The CDR3 nucleotides are TGTGCAAGCAGCTTGGGAGGGGGAGGGGTGAACGAGCAGTACTTC. Filled out from reference TRBV5-4 and TRBJ2-7, the complete variable domain reads ETGVTQSPTHLIKTRGQQVTLRCSSQSGHNTVSWYQQALGQGPQFIFQYYREEENGRGNFPPRFSGLQFPNYSSELNVNALELDDSALYLCASSLGGGGVNEQYFGPGTRLTVT.

The chain combines TRBV6-2 or TRBV6-3 with TRBJ2-3; D gene unclear. Germline assignment: CDR1 MNHEY and CDR2 SVGEGT. The CDR3 is 15 amino acids. The V and J ends lost 4 bases and 2 bases respectively, with 13 bases between them. The CDR3 bases are TGTGCCAGCAGTTTTAGTGTGGCAGCCACAGATACGCAGTATTTT. Its translation is CASSFSVAATDTQYF.

This rearrangement joins TRBV7-2 to TRBJ2-3; possible D gene TRBD2, 5 bases. The CDR3 covers 12 residues. Germline V gene sequence: CDR1 SGHTA, CDR2 FQGNSA. V was cut by 2 bases and J by 10 bases, with 10 bases left in between. DNA of the CDR3: TGTGCCAGCAGCTTACTAGCTCAAGCGCAGTATTTT. Translating it yields CASSLLAQAQYF.

This clone was counted between two and nine times. J is TRBJ1-2 and V is TRBV9; D ambiguous. Trimming cost V 4 bases and J 6 bases, with 19 bases left between them. The CDR3 runs 15 residues. Germline loops: CDR1 SGDLS, CDR2 YYNGEE. The DNA of the CDR3 is TGTGCCAGCAGCCCAGAAGTCCGAAGCTGGAATGGCTACACCTTC. Translation: CASSPEVRSWNGYTF. Variable domain in full (rest from reference TRBV9 and TRBJ1-2): DSGVTQTPKHLITATGQRVTLRCSPRSGDLSVYWYQQSLDQGLQFLIQYYNGEERAKGNILERFSAQQFPDLHSELNLSSLELGDSALYFCASSPEVRSWNGYTFGSGTRLTVV.

This chain links TRBV5-4 with TRBJ1-3; TRBD1 aligns across 12 bases. J lost 4 bases, V lost 4 bases, and 6 bases had no gene match. In germline, CDR1 is SGHNT, CDR2 YYREEE (reference sequence). This CDR3 region has 16 residues. The DNA of the CDR3 is TGTGCCAGCAGCCGGGACAGGGGGCCGGGCGGAAACACCATATATTTT. Translated: CASSRDRGPGGNTIYF.